The subject of this entry is one T cell receptor beta chain. Its specificity is not known. The data were obtained in a study of CD8+ T cells in alopecia areata. Whole-study context: A 6-month off-drug phase came after tofacitinib, which had lasted 6 to 18 months. General study findings and limits: While patients received tofacitinib, many expanded lesional clones remained present in scalp and blood. Scalp samples also yield sequences from resident alphabeta T cells of normal skin.

Germline assignment: CDR1 SQVTM and CDR2 ANQGSEA. This CDR3 is built from 14 residues. The V gene lost 5 bases and the J gene lost 8 bases, with 18 bases spanning the gap. Treatment here: oral pan-JAK inhibitor, 5-10 mg twice daily. RNA was isolated and reverse transcribed to cDNA, the sequencing template. Produced via immunoSEQ multiplex PCR; TCRdb's table is partial and in-frame only. In the table there are about 270,000 clones, around three fifths of which are singletons. Sequenced here: CD4+ T cells sorted from blood, sampled around week 53, from a patient treated with tofacitinib. This clonotype was obtained from a human donor with alopecia areata. The chain employs TRBV29-1 and TRBJ2-2; D unresolved. DNA for the CDR3: TGCAGCGTTACGGTAGCACTTCCAGTTGGGGAGCTGTTTTTT. Protein product: CSVTVALPVGELFF.